The 13 T cell receptor beta chains below were found in one sample sequenced in a study of T-cell reconstitution after alpha-beta-depleted transplantation in children. The library targeted TCRbeta and was prepared with unique molecular identifiers. Using its own MiXCR run on the PCR reads, TCRdb lists one record per CDR3 protein. The sample holds 300,000 to 400,000 distinct CDR3 sequences; 20% to 30% are singletons and the top ten take around 9.9%. This sample comprised PBMCs, mostly from graft donor cells, obtained 180 days after TCRalphabeta/CD19-depleted stem cell transplant. Receptors originate from a male patient aged 10-17 years who had a stem cell transplant for acute lymphoblastic leukemia, so the T cells may come from the graft donor.

The chain carries TRBV20-1 and TRBJ2-3; TRBD2 aligns across 11 bases. Germline values: CDR1 DFQATT, CDR2 SNEGSKA (reference sequence). J gave up 4 bases and V 3 bases, and 3 bases lay outside the gene matches. This CDR3 comprises 14 residues. CDR3 loop: CSASTSGRADTQYF. DNA for the CDR3: TGCAGTGCTAGCACTAGCGGGAGAGCAGATACGCAGTATTTT.

The chain recombines TRBV7-6 with TRBJ2-7; D ambiguous. Trimming removed 1 base from V and 2 bases from J, with 12 bases in between. The CDR3 extends over 15 amino acids. The germline V gene has CDR1 SGHVS and CDR2 FNYEAQ. The CDR3 DNA reads TGTGCCAGCAGCTTAGGGTGGGCTATAACCTACGAGCAGTACTTC. As protein: CASSLGWAITYEQYF.

This clonotype appeared a few times. The chain joins TRBV7-9 to TRBJ2-7; 10 bases agree with TRBD2. The CDR3 is made up of 16 amino acids. Looked up from germline, CDR1 is SEHNR and CDR2 is FQNEAQ (reference sequence). V trimming: 5 bases; J trimming: 1 base; junction bases outside the gene matches: 8. The CDR3 protein is CASSLFSGLASYEQYF. The DNA for the CDR3 is TGTGCCAGCAGCCTTTTTTCGGGACTAGCGTCCTACGAGCAGTACTTC.

The sample holds a few counts of this clonotype. The CDR3 spells CATPQGATTYEQYF. The CDR3 DNA sequence: TGTGCCACCCCACAGGGGGCGACCACCTACGAGCAGTACTTC. The chain employs TRBV6-1 and TRBJ2-7; 9 bases fit TRBD1. This CDR3 has 14 amino acids. The junction had 9 bases not matched to a gene; V was cut back by 10 bases and J by 2 bases. Germline V lookup: CDR1 MNHNS, CDR2 SASEGT.

This clonotype was found a few times. The rearrangement uses TRBV12-3 or TRBV12-4 and TRBJ2-2, with a tentative D call TRBD2 (7 bases). This CDR3 is 16 amino acids long. Trimming cost V 3 bases and J 4 bases, with 15 bases left between them. CDR3 in DNA: TGTGCCAGCAGTTTTCGCGGGGGCCGTATCACCGGGGAGCTGTTTTTT. It is translated as CASSFRGGRITGELFF.

This chain uses TRBV6-5 with TRBJ2-3; D not resolved. The V and J ends lost 2 bases and 4 bases respectively, with 10 bases between them. This CDR3 is built from 14 residues. Germline-derived CDR1 and CDR2 are MNHEY and SVGAGI. CDR3 residues: CASSYGDNPDTQYF. The CDR3 DNA sequence: TGTGCCAGCAGTTACGGTGACAATCCAGATACGCAGTATTTT.

V is TRBV29-1 and J is TRBJ2-7; D is unclear. Trimming cost V 3 bases and J 3 bases, with 12 bases left between them. CDR1 and CDR2 from the germline V gene are SQVTM and ANQGSEA. The length of the CDR3 is 13 residues. Here the CDR3 DNA reads TGCAGCGTTGATTCAGGAGATTACTACGAGCAGTACTTC. Translated: CSVDSGDYYEQYF.

This sequence joins TRBV9 and TRBJ1-5; the D is unclear. The CDR3 runs to 15 residues. Trimming cost V 3 bases and J 1 base, with 11 bases left between them. The germline CDR1 and CDR2 sequences are SGDLS and YYNGEE. As DNA, the CDR3 is TGTGCCAGCAGCGAGGACGCCTTAAGCAATCAGCCCCAGCATTTT. Protein: CASSEDALSNQPQHF.

This clonotype has more than one count but fewer than ten. The CDR3 DNA follows: TGCGCCAGCAGCCAAGTAGGGGGGACTTCGAAGTATTTT. Translated: CASSQVGGTSKYF. The chain has TRBV4-1 and TRBJ2-3; D could derive from TRBD1 or TRBD2 (6 bases each). V lost 1 base to trimming and J lost 13 bases, with 15 bases between them. The V gene's germline CDR1 is MGHRA and CDR2 YSYEKL. CDR3 size: 13 residues.

Only a few counts were recorded for this clonotype. This chain connects TRBV5-1 to TRBJ2-6; D ambiguous. The ends were cut back, 0 bases at V and 3 bases at J, with 4 bases in the middle. The CDR3 covers 14 residues. CDR1 SGHRS and CDR2 YFSETQ come from the germline V gene. The DNA of the CDR3 is TGCGCCAGCAGCTTGGACGGTGGGGCCAACGTCCTGACTTTC. Encoded protein: CASSLDGGANVLTF. Together with reference TRBV5-1 and TRBJ2-6, the CDR3 gives the full variable domain: KAGVTQTPRYLIKTRGQQVTLSCSPISGHRSVSWYQQTPGQGLQFLFEYFSETQRNKGNFPGRFSGRQFSNSRSEMNVSTLELGDSALYLCASSLDGGANVLTFGAGSRLTVL.

The rearrangement links TRBV6-4 to TRBJ2-2; a weak D match, TRBD1 (5 bases). The CDR3 is 14 amino acids. Germline CDR1 MRHNA, CDR2 SNTAGT. V dropped 3 bases and J dropped 7 bases, with 12 bases sitting between them. In DNA, the CDR3 is TGTGCCAGCAGTGATGGGGCTACGATCGGGGAGCTGTTTTTT. Its protein is CASSDGATIGELFF.

The chain carries TRBV6-1 and TRBJ2-6; D gene ambiguous. Trimming left V 6 bases short and J 0 bases short, with 6 bases between. Germline values: CDR1 MNHNS, CDR2 SASEGT. The CDR3 spans 14 residues. As DNA, the CDR3 is TGTGCCAGCAGCGCCGTCTCTGGGGCCAACGTCCTGACTTTC. Translation: CASSAVSGANVLTF.

This clonotype was detected only a few times. The chain recombines TRBV7-9 with TRBJ2-7; D tentatively fits TRBD1 or TRBD2 (5 bases each). The V gene lost 4 bases and the J gene lost 0 bases, with 16 bases spanning the gap. There are 16 residues in the CDR3. Per the germline V gene, CDR1 is SEHNR and CDR2 is FQNEAQ (reference sequence). CDR3 sequence (DNA): TGTGCCAGCAGCTATCCCGGGACGGCTAGCTCCTACGAGCAGTACTTC. Protein sequence: CASSYPGTASSYEQYF.